This T cell receptor (beta chain) was identified in a study of technical replicates of blood from a few donors. This CDR3 contains 14 residues. V lost 4 bases and J lost 4, with 11 bases in between. Germline V gene data show CDR1 as KGHSH and CDR2 as LQKENI. TCRdb keeps only in-frame clones here, not all; method: immunoSEQ multiplex PCR. The sample includes 85,000 to 100,000 clones, approximately 95% of them seen just once. J is TRBJ1-5 and V is TRBV18, with D hard to call. Sequenced material: T cells isolated from PBMCs. The source is a human donor in good health. Here the CDR3 DNA reads TGTGCCAGCTCACTGGAGTCCGAGAATCAGCCCCAGCATTTT. It encodes CASSLESENQPQHF.